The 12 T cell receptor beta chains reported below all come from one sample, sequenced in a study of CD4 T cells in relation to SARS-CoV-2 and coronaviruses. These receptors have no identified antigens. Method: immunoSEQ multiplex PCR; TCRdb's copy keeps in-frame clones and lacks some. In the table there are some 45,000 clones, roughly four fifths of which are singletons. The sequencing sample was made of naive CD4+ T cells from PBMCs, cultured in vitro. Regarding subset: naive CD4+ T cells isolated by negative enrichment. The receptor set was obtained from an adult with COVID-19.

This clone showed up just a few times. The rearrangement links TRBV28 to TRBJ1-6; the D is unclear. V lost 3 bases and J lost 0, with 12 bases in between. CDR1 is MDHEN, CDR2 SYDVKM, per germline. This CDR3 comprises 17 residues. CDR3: CASSFPGGSSYNSPLHF. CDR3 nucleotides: TGTGCCAGCAGTTTCCCAGGCGGAAGCTCCTATAATTCACCCCTCCACTTT.

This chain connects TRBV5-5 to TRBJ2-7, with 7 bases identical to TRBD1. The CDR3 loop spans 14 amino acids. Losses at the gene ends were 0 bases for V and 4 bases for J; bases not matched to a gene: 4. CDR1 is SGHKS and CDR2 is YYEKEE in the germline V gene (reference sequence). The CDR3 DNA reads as TGTGCCAGCAGCTTGGGACAGGGCGGTTACGAGCAGTACTTC. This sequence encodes CASSLGQGGYEQYF. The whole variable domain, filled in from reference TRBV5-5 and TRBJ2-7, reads DAGVTQSPTHLIKTRGQQVTLRCSPISGHKSVSWYQQVLGQGPQFIFQYYEKEERGRGNFPDRFSARQFPNYSSELNVNALLLGDSALYLCASSLGQGGYEQYFGPGTRLTVT.

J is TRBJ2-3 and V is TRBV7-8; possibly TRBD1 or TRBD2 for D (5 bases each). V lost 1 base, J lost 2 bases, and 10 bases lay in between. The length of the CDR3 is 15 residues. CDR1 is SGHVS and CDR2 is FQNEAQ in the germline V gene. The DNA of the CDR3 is TGTGCCAGCAGCTTAGATGGGGACGACACAGATACGCAGTATTTT. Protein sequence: CASSLDGDDTDTQYF.

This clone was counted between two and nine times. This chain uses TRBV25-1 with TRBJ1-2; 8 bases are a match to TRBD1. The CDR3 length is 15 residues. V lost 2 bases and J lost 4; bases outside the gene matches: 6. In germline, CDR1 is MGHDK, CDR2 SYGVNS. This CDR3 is CASSEVGDRSYGYTF. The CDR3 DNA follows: TGTGCCAGCAGTGAAGTGGGGGACAGGTCCTATGGCTACACCTTC.

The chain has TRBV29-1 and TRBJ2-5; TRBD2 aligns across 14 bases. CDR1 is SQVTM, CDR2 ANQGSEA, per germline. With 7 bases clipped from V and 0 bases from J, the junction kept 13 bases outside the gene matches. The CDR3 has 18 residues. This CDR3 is CSAPSPGLAGVNQETQYF. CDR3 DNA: TGCAGCGCTCCCTCTCCGGGACTAGCGGGAGTGAACCAAGAGACCCAGTACTTC.

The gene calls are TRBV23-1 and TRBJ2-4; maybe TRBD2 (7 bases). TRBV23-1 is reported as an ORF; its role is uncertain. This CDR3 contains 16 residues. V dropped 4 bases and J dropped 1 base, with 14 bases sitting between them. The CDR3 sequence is CASSRGGPGAKNIQYF. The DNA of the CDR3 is TGCGCCAGCAGTCGCGGGGGCCCTGGGGCCAAAAACATTCAGTACTTC.

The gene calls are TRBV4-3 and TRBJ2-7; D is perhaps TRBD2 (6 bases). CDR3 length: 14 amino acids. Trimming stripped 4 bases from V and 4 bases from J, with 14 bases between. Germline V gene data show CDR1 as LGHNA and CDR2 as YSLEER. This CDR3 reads CASSLGTSSYEQYF. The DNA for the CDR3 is TGCGCCAGCAGCCTCGGGACTTCTTCTTACGAGCAGTACTTC.

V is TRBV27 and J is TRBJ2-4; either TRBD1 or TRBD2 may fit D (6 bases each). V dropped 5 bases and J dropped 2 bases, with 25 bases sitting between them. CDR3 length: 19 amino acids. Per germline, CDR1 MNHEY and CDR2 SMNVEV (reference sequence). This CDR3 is CASSPQGGFGVGTKNIQYF. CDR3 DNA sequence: TGTGCCAGCAGTCCACAGGGAGGATTTGGCGTCGGAACCAAAAACATTCAGTACTTC.

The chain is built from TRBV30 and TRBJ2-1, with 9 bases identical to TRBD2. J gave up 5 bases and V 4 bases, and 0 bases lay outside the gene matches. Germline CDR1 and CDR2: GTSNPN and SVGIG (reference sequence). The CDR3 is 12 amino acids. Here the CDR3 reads CAWTSGNNEQFF. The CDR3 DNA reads TGTGCCTGGACTAGCGGGAACAATGAGCAGTTCTTC. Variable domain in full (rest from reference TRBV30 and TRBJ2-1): SQTIHQWPATLVQPVGSPLSLECTVEGTSNPNLYWYRQAAGRGLQLLFYSVGIGQISSEVPQNLSASRPQDRQFILSSKKLLLSDSGFYLCAWTSGNNEQFFGPGTRLTVL.

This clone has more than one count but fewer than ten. In DNA, the CDR3 is TGTGCCAGCAGCTTACAGGACTTCTCTGGGGCAGAGACCCAGTACTTC. Its translation: CASSLQDFSGAETQYF. The chain carries TRBV7-9 and TRBJ2-5, with D perhaps matching TRBD1 or TRBD2 (5 bases each). The CDR3 runs 16 residues. Trimming removed 2 bases from V and 4 bases from J, with 17 bases in between. Germline loops: CDR1 SEHNR, CDR2 FQNEAQ (reference sequence).

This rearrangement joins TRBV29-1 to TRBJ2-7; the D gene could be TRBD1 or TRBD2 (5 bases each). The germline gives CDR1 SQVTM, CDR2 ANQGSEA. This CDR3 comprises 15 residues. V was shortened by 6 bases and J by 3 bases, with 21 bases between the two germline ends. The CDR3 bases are TGCAGCGTCGAGATTGCAGGGACCACCAACTACGAGCAGTACTTC. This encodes CSVEIAGTTNYEQYF.

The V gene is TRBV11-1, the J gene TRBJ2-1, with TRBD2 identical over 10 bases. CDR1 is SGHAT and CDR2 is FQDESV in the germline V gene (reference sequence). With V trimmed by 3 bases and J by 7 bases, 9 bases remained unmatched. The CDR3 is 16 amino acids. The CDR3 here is CASSLPGTSVINEQFF. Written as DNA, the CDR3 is TGTGCCAGCAGCTTGCCTGGGACTAGCGTCATTAATGAGCAGTTCTTC.